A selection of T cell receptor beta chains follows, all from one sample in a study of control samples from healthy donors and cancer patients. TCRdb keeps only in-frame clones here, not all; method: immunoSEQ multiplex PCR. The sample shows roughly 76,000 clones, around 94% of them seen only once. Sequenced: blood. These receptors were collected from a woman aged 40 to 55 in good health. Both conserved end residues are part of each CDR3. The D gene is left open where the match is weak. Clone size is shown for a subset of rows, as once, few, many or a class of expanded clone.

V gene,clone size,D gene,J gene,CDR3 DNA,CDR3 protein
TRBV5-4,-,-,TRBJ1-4,TGTGCCAGCAGCAAAGGTGTCGACCCAGAAAAACTGTTTTTT,CASSKGVDPEKLFF
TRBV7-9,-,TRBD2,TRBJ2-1,TGTGCCAGCAGCCCTAGGGTCGGACTAGCGGGGTTAATCTACAATGAGCAGTTCTTC,CASSPRVGLAGLIYNEQFF
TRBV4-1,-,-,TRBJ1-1,TGCGCCAGCAGCCAAGTTGCGGGCAACACTGAAGCTTTCTTT,CASSQVAGNTEAFF
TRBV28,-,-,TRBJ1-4,TGTGCCAGCAGTTCGGGGTGGGGTGAAAAACTGTTTTTT,CASSSGWGEKLFF
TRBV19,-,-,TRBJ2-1,TGTGCCAGTAGTATAGAGGGCAGAAAGCAGTTCTTC,CASSIEGRKQFF
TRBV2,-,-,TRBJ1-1,TGTGCCAGCAGTGAAACTGGGGACACTGAAGCTTTCTTT,CASSETGDTEAFF
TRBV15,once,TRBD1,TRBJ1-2,TGTGCCACCAGGGCCGGCGGGACAGAACCTTATGGCTACACCTTC,CATRAGGTEPYGYTF
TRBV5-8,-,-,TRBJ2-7,TGTGCCAGCGACAGCCTCTCCTACGAGCAGTACTTC,CASDSLSYEQYF
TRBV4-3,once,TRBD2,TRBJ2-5,TGCGCCAGCAGCCAATCCCTCGTGGGCGGGGGTTACCAAGAGACCCAGTACTTC,CASSQSLVGGGYQETQYF
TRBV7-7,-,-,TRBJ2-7,TGTGCTAGCAGCTTAGCCGGGACGGCACAAGGGGTGTACTTC,CASSLAGTAQGVYF
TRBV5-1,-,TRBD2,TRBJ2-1,TGCGCCAGCAGTCACGTAGCGGGAGGAGGGGACAATGAGCAGTTCTTC,CASSHVAGGGDNEQFF
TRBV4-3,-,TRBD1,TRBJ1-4,TGCGCCAGCAGCCAGGTGACAGGGGAAAAACTGTTTTTT,CASSQVTGEKLFF
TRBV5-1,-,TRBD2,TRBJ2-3,TGCGCCAGCAGCTCCCGCGGGGGTACCACAGATACGCAGTATTTT,CASSSRGGTTDTQYF
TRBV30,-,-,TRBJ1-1,TGTGCCTGGAGTGTACCGGGGCCTGAAGCTTTCTTT,CAWSVPGPEAFF
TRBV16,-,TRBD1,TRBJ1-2,TGTGCCAGCAGCCAAGCCCGAATTGGGGGACAGGGGGTAGGCGGCTACACCTTC,CASSQARIGGQGVGGYTF
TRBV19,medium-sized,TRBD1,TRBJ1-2,TGTGCCAGTAGTCCAGACAGGGGGCTTTTGTATGGCTACACCTTC,CASSPDRGLLYGYTF
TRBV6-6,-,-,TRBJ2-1,TGTGCCAGCAGTCCCCGGGACTACAATGAGCAGTTCTTC,CASSPRDYNEQFF
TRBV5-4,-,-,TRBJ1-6,TGTGCCAGCAGCCTAGAGCAGGGGAATTCACCCCTCCACTTT,CASSLEQGNSPLHF
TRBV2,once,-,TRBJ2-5,TGTGCCAGCAGTGAAGGAGGGAACCAAGAGACCCAGTACTTC,CASSEGGNQETQYF
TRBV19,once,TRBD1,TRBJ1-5,TGTGCCAGTGCACAGGGGCCCAATCAGCCCCAGCATTTT,CASAQGPNQPQHF
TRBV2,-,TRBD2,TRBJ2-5,TGTGCCAGCATGATTGAGCGGGGGATTGAGACCCAGTACTTC,CASMIERGIETQYF
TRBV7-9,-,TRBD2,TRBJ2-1,TGTGCCAGCAGCCCCCCCACTAGCGGGGGCTCCTACAATGAGCAGTTCTTC,CASSPPTSGGSYNEQFF
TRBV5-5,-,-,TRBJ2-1,TGTGCCAGCAGCTTGGGAGAAATCTCCTACAATGAGCAGTTCTTC,CASSLGEISYNEQFF
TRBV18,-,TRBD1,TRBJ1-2,TGTGCCAGCTCACCGGGGACAGGGAGTGGCTACACCTTC,CASSPGTGSGYTF
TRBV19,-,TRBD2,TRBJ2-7,TGTGCCATTAGACTAGCGGGAGGGAGTGCCTACGAGCAGTACTTC,CAIRLAGGSAYEQYF
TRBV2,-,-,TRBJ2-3,TGTGCCAGCAGTCCGTGGGGATCTAGCACAGATACGCAGTATTTT,CASSPWGSSTDTQYF
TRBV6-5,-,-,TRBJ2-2,TGTGCCAGCAATTGGGACTTCAACACCGGGGAGCTGTTTTTT,CASNWDFNTGELFF
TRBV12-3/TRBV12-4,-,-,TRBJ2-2,TGTGCCAGCAGTTCGGGTACCGGGGAGCTGTTTTTT,CASSSGTGELFF
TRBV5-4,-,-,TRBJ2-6,TGTGCCAGCAGCTTGGGTGGTAACTCTGGGGCCAACGTCCTGACTTTC,CASSLGGNSGANVLTF
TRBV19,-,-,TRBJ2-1,TGTGCCAGCACCCGGGGCGGCAGCTCCTACAATGAGCAGTTCTTC,CASTRGGSSYNEQFF
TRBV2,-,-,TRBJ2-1,TGTGCCAGCAGTGTAGCTCCCGGTGGAGAACGGTTCTTC,CASSVAPGGERFF
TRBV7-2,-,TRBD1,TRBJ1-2,TGTGCCAGCAGCTTCGCAGGGGGCCCAAATGGCTACACCTTC,CASSFAGGPNGYTF
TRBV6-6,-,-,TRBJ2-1,TGTGCCAGCAGCATTCGGCGGGGAGAGCAGTTCTTC,CASSIRRGEQFF
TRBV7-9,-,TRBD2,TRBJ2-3,TGTGCCAGCAGCTTAGTACTAGCGGGAACAGATACGCAGTATTTT,CASSLVLAGTDTQYF
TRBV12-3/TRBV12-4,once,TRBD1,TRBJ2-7,TGTGCCAGCAGTTTATCGACAGGGGCCGAGCAGTACTTC,CASSLSTGAEQYF
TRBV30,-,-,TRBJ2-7,TGTGCCTGGAGTGTGACGCAGGACTACGAGCAGTACTTC,CAWSVTQDYEQYF
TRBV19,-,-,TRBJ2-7,TGTGCCAGTATCCCCATGACCTACGAGCAGTACTTC,CASIPMTYEQYF
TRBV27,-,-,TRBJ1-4,TGTGCCAGCAGTGTCGGACAGTTTGAAAAACTGTTTTTT,CASSVGQFEKLFF
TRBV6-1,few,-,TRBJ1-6,TGTGCCAGCAGTGAACGAGGGCTCGATTCACCCCTCCACTTT,CASSERGLDSPLHF
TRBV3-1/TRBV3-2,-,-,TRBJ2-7,TGTGCCAGCAGCCATAGACCCGAGACTAGTCTACGGTACGAGCAGTACTTC,CASSHRPETSLRYEQYF